This T cell receptor beta chain was recorded in a study of Graves' ophthalmopathy and Graves' hyperthyroidism. Overall study: Peripheral blood was obtained at first diagnosis, ahead of any treatment. General study results and limits: Most thyroid clonotypes with frequency above 0.001 were detected in blood too.

RNA served as the template for amplifying TCR beta CDR3 regions. RT-PCR was first run with HTBI primers, then multiplex PCR in a second round. In TCRdb, the multiplex PCR reads were re-called with MiXCR into one record per CDR3 protein. The profile shows about 660,000 distinct CDR3 sequences, over 40% of them singletons. As concerns this clonotype: The antigen remains unidentified.

CAS ≥3, NOSPECS ≥4, moderate-to-severe activity and duration under 3 months marked donors with ophthalmopathy. Symptoms, serum thyroxine and TRAb, thyroid ultrasound, and orbital computed tomography formed the diagnostic basis. The sequenced sample consisted of peripheral blood. The sequence was obtained from an adult man with Graves' ophthalmopathy.

In nucleotides, the CDR3 is TGCAGTGCTAGAGGGGGGCCAGAGACCCAGTACTTC. Protein product: CSARGGPETQYF. V gene TRBV20-1 combines with J gene TRBJ2-5, with D possibly TRBD1 on 6 matching bases. V gave up 1 base and J gave up 4 bases, with 7 bases separating them. The CDR3 is 12 residues long. Germline V gives CDR1 DFQATT, CDR2 SNEGSKA (reference sequence).